This T cell receptor (beta chain) was identified during a study of early T cells in non-severe SARS-CoV-2 infection. Via MiXCR, TCRdb re-called the 5' RACE reads, giving one row per CDR3 protein. The data contain roughly 71,000 distinct CDR3 sequences, under 15% of them seen just once; the ten biggest clones take up about 5.2%. This clonotype ranks as medium-sized (0.01 to 0.1%). The sample was whole blood. The TCR originated in an adult who was a healthcare worker with PCR-confirmed SARS-CoV-2 infection or an uninfected control (not recorded which).

CDR3 nucleotides: TGCAGCACCCGGGACCTGGGGGAGACCCAGTACTTC. Translating gives CSTRDLGETQYF. The chain is built from TRBV29-1 and TRBJ2-5, with D perhaps given as TRBD1 or TRBD2 (5 bases each). V was trimmed by 8 bases and J by 5 bases, leaving 15 bases between them. The CDR3 runs to 12 residues. Per the germline V gene, CDR1 is SQVTM and CDR2 is ANQGSEA.